This T cell receptor beta chain was recorded in a study of blood T cell repertoires in COVID-19. At the level of the study: Samples representing acute and convalescent COVID-19 were sourced from the United States, Italy and Spain. T cells, B-cell-depleted T cells, or PBMCs supplied cDNA or gDNA.

The Seattle patients joined while their infection was active and were tracked longitudinally afterward. TCRdb's table, derived via immunoSEQ multiplex PCR, lists solely in-frame clones and lacks some. Here the sample spans just under 350,000 clones, 85% to 90% being singletons. Germline V gives CDR1 MGHDK, CDR2 SYGVNS. The CDR3 contains 13 residues. Trimming removed 10 bases from V and 5 bases from J; junction bases left unmatched: 7. Source material: peripheral blood. The receptor was derived from a woman in her 50s with COVID-19, enrolled during active disease. The chain has TRBV25-1 and TRBJ1-2; 10 bases are a match to TRBD1. The CDR3 here is CATMGQGNYGYTF. CDR3 sequence (DNA): TGTGCCACGATGGGACAGGGGAATTATGGCTACACCTTC.